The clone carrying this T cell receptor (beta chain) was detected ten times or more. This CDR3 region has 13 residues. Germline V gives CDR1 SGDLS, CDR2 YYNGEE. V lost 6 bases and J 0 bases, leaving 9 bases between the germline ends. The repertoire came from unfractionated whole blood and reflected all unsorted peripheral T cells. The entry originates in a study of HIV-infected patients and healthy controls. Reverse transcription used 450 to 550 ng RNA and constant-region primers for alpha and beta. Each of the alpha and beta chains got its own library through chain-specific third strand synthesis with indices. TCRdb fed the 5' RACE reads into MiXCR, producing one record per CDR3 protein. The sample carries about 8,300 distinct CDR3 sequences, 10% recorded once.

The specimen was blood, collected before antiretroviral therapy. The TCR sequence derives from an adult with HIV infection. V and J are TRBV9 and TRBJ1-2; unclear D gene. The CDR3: CASTGPANYGYTF. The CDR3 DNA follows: TGTGCCAGCACCGGGCCAGCTAACTATGGCTACACCTTC.